The present entry profiles one T cell receptor beta chain with its context. The CDR3 covers 17 residues. V lost 0 bases, J lost 2 bases, and 17 bases lay in between. Germline CDR1 is MNHEY and CDR2 is SVGAGI. This record comes from a study of T-cell reconstitution after alpha-beta-depleted transplantation in children. Unique molecular identifiers were incorporated into the prepared TCRbeta library. From the PCR reads, TCRdb called clonotypes with MiXCR, one entry per CDR3 protein. The sample has hundreds of thousands of distinct CDR3 sequences; about 11% are singletons. This sequence was found in a child aged 2 to 15 with inherited bone marrow failure, due to receive a stem cell transplant. Sequences were derived from PBMCs, sampled before TCRalphabeta/CD19-depleted stem cell transplant. V and J are TRBV6-5 and TRBJ2-7, with a tentative D call TRBD1 (5 bases). Written as DNA, the CDR3 is TGTGCCAGCAGTTACTCTTCTCGTAGGCAGGGCGCCTACGAGCAGTACTTC. It encodes CASSYSSRRQGAYEQYF.